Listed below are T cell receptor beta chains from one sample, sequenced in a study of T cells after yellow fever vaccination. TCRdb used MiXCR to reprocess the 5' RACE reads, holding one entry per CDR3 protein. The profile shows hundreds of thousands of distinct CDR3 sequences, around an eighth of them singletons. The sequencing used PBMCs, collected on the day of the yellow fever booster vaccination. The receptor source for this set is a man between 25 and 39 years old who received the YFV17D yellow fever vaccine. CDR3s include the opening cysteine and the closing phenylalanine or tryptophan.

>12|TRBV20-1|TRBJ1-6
CSARAANSPLHF
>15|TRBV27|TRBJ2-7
CASRRVAGGAYEQYF
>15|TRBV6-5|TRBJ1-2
CASSYSDRANYGYTF
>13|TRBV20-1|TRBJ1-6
CSARDIGNSPLHF
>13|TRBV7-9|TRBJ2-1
CARETTAGTEQFF
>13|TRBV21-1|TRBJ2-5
CASSNRTQETQYF
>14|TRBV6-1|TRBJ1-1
CASRETGVSTEAFF
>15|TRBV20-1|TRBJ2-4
CSARDRGLGGDIQYF
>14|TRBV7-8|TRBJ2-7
CASSLGSVSYEQYF
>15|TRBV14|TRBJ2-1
CASSQDWDPQDEQFF
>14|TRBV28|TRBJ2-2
CASPQRVNTGELFF
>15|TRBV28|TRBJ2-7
CASSPTSGRAHEQYF
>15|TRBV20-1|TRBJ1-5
CSATTRGGGDQPQHF
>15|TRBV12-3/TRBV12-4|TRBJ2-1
CASTGGLASLSEQFF
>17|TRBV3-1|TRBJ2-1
CASSHGRLSGPYNEQFF
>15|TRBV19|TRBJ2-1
CASSPGTSRYNEQFF
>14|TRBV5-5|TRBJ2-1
CASSFGQGYNEQFF
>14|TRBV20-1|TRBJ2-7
CSASPGGAGYEQYF
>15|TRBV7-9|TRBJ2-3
CASSTDLLAGVTQYF
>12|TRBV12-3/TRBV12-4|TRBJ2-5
CASRNRSETQYF
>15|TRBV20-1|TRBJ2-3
CSASASGGMADTQYF
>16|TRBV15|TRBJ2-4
CATSGRQGVAKNIQYF
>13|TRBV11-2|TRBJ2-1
CASSLGEVNEQFF
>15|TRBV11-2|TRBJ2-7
CASSLAPAGGYEQYF
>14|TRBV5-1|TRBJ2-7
CASSLGQGSTEQYF
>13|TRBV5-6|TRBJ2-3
CASRRGVADTQYF
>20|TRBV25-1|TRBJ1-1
CASSGRRRGEAAWVNTEAFF
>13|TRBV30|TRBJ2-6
CAWSRGGANVLTF
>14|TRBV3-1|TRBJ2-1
CASSQGLGANEQFF
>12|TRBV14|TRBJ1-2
CASSQYRYGYTF
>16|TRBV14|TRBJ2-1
CASSTVSGRAYNEQFF
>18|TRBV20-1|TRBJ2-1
CSASLGLAGEGASNEQFF
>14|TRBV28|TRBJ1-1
CASSLYREGTEAFF
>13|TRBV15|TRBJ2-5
CATSRDQGETQYF
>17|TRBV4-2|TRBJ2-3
CASSQGGAGGPADTQYF
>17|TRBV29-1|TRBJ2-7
CSVERFQGGGRSYEQYF
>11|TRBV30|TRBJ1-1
CALERGTEAFF
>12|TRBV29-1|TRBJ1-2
CSVKGTGGYYTF
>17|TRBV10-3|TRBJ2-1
CAISDPLAGVTYNEQFF
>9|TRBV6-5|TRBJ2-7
CASRYEQYF
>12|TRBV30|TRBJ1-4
CAWSVLTEKLFF
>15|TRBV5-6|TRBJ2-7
CASSLGGRRSYEQYF
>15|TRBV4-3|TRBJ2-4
CASSQDSGLGNIQYF
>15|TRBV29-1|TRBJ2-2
CSVSGQGLASGELFF
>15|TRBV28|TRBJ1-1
CASSLRMRGGTEAFF
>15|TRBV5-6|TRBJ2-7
CASSLSLGGNYEQYF